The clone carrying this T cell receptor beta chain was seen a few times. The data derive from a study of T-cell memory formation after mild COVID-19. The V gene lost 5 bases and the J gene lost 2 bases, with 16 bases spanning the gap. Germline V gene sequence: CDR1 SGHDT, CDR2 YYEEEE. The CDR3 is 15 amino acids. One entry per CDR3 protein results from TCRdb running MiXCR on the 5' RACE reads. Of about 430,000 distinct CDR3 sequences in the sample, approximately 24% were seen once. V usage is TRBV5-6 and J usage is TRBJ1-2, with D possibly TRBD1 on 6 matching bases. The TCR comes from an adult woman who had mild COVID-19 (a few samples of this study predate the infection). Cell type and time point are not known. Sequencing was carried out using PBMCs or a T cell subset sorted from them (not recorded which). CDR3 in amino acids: CASRPPGGYNYGYTF. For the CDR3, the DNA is TGTGCCAGCAGACCCCCGGGGGGCTACAACTATGGCTACACCTTC.